The 5 T cell receptor beta chains below were found in one sample sequenced in a study of cytomegalovirus exposure and HLA in healthy donors. It was with 60 Vbeta and 13 Jbeta primers that the PCR ran. Using immunoSEQ multiplex PCR, the repertoire was profiled, and TCRdb retains in-frame clones only, with some absent. The table includes roughly 70,000 clones, around 78% detected once. Sequencing input: PBMCs. The receptors originated from a man aged 50 or older in good health and CMV-seronegative.

V usage is TRBV6-1 and J usage is TRBJ2-7; a possible D gene is TRBD1 (6 bases). V shed 4 bases and J shed 2 bases, with 12 bases lying between them. Germline-derived CDR1 and CDR2 are MNHNS and SASEGT. The CDR3 has 14 amino acids. The CDR3 DNA follows: TGTGCCAGCAGTGTGGGGGCTAGAGCCTACGAGCAGTACTTC. Protein: CASSVGARAYEQYF.

This clone has only a few counts. The chain has TRBV19 and TRBJ2-4; tentative D call: TRBD2 (5 bases). The length of the CDR3 is 14 residues. The germline V and J ends were trimmed by 3 bases and 0 bases, with 6 bases remaining between them. Germline V gives CDR1 LNHDA, CDR2 SQIVND (reference sequence). This CDR3 reads CASSIAGAKNIQYF. Here the CDR3 DNA reads TGTGCCAGTAGTATTGCGGGAGCCAAAAACATTCAGTACTTC.

The J gene is TRBJ1-2, the V gene TRBV6-1; unclear D gene. The CDR3 runs to 15 residues. V was pared by 1 base and J by 0 bases, with 9 bases between. Looked up from germline, CDR1 is MNHNS and CDR2 is SASEGT. The CDR3 is CASSEVRAPNYGYTF. The CDR3 nucleotides are TGTGCCAGCAGTGAAGTCAGAGCGCCTAACTATGGCTACACCTTC.

V is TRBV6-1 and J is TRBJ2-7, with TRBD1 as a possible D gene (5 bases). The V and J ends lost 11 bases and 1 base respectively, with 18 bases between them. The CDR3 runs to 14 residues. Germline V gene sequence: CDR1 MNHNS, CDR2 SASEGT. CDR3 loop: CARRGIHESYEQYF. The CDR3 DNA follows: TGTGCCCGAAGGGGTATCCATGAATCCTACGAGCAGTACTTC.

The chain uses TRBV19 and TRBJ1-3; D gene uncertain. The germline V gene has CDR1 LNHDA and CDR2 SQIVND (reference sequence). The germline V and J ends were trimmed by 5 bases and 0 bases, with 8 bases remaining between them. The CDR3 loop spans 14 amino acids. CDR3 sequence: CASSVLFSGNTIYF. CDR3 in DNA: TGTGCCAGTAGTGTCTTATTCTCTGGAAACACCATATATTTT.